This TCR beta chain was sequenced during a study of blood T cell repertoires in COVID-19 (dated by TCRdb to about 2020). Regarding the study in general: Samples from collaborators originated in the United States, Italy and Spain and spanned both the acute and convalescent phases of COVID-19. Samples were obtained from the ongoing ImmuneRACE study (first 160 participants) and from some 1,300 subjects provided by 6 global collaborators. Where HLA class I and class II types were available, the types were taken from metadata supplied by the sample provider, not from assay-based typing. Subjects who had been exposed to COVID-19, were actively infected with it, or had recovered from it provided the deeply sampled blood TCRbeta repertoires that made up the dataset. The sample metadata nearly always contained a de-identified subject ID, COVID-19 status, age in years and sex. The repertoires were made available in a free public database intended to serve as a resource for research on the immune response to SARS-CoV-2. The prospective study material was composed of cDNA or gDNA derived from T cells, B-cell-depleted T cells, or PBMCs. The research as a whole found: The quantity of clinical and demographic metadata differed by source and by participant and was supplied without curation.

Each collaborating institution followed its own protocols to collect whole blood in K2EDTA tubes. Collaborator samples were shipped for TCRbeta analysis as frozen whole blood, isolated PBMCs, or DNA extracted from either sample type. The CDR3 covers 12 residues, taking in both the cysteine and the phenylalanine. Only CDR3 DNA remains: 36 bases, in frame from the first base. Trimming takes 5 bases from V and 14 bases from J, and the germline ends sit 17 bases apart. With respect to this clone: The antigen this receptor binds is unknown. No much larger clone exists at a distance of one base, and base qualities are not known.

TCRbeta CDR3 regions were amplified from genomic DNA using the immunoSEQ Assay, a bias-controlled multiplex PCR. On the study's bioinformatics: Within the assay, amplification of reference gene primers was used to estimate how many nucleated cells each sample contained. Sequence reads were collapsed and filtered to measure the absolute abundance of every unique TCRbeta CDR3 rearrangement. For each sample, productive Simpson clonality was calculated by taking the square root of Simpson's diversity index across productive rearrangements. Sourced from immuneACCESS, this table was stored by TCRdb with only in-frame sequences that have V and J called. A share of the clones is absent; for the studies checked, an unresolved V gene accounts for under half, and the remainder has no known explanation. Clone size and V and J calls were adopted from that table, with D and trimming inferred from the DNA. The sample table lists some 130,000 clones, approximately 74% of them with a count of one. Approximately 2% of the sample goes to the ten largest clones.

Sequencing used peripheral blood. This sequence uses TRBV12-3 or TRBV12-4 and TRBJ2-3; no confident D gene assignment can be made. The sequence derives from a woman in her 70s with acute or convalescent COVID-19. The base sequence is TGTGCCAGCAGTCCCGAAGCCGGAGCGCTGTATTTT. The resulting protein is CASSPEAGALYF.